The source of this TCR beta chain is a study of blood T cell repertoires in COVID-19. One Seattle source followed patients from active infection through their disease course. A single count supports this clone. TCRdb's copy holds only in-frame clones and misses some; the assay was immunoSEQ multiplex PCR. The top ten clones hold roughly 12% of a sample with hundreds of thousands of clones, about nine tenths of them seen once. This CDR3 contains 15 residues. The V and J ends lost 0 bases and 4 bases, in that order; junction bases with no gene match: 6. Germline V gene lookup returns CDR1 SGHKS and CDR2 YYEKEE (reference sequence).

The sample consisted of peripheral blood. The sequence was collected from a woman aged 45-65 years with COVID-19, enrolled during active disease. This chain links TRBV5-5 with TRBJ2-7, with TRBD1 matching over 8 bases. CDR3 region: CASSLASDREYEQYF. DNA for the CDR3: TGTGCCAGCAGCTTGGCCTCGGACAGGGAATACGAGCAGTACTTC. Complete variable domain (other parts from reference TRBV5-5 and TRBJ2-7): DAGVTQSPTHLIKTRGQQVTLRCSPISGHKSVSWYQQVLGQGPQFIFQYYEKEERGRGNFPDRFSARQFPNYSSELNVNALLLGDSALYLCASSLASDREYEQYFGPGTRLTVT.